This entry describes one TCR beta chain. Its antigen remains unidentified. Produced via immunoSEQ multiplex PCR; TCRdb's table is partial and in-frame only. This table has tens of thousands of clones, about 86% appearing once. Peripheral blood came from all dose cohorts at three timepoints. These data belong to a study of OX40 agonist ivuxolimab in advanced cancers. As for the study in general: Intravenous ivuxolimab at 0.01 to 10 mg/kg was given to patients every 2 weeks. Study conclusions and caveats: Dose levels from 0.1 to 3.0 mg/kg saw CD4+ and CD8+ blood T cells expand clonally by week 6.

V shed 1 base and J shed 0 bases, with 8 bases lying between them. The CDR3 loop spans 15 amino acids. Germline-derived CDR1 and CDR2 are SGHRS and YFSETQ. This specimen was CD4+ or CD8+ T cells sorted from blood, taken in a trial of the OX40 agonist ivuxolimab. The chain uses TRBV5-1 and TRBJ1-3; D gene uncertain. The clonotype comes from an adult with an advanced solid tumor such as melanoma, head and neck, liver or kidney cancer. CDR3: CASSLSGSSGNTIYF. Here the CDR3 DNA reads TGCGCCAGCAGCTTGTCGGGGAGCTCTGGAAACACCATATATTTT.